This T cell receptor beta chain was captured by sequencing in a study of regulatory T cells in long-lasting Graves disease. The length of the CDR3 is 18 residues. V was pared by 10 bases and J by 0 bases, with 14 bases of the junction left unmatched. Germline V gene data show CDR1 as SNHLY and CDR2 as FYNNEI. Time point here: persistent/refractory GD, antithyroid drugs over 5 years with positive TRAb. PBMC RNA was the source of the TCR library. Assembly of TCR beta libraries relied on iRepertoire HTBI primers together with Arm-PCR of CDR3 regions. TCRdb processed the multiplex PCR reads anew with MiXCR; each CDR3 protein has one entry. The sample lists some 470,000 distinct CDR3 sequences; about 22% were seen once.

Sequences were derived from peripheral blood mononuclear cells (PBMCs), sampled when the disease was refractory, from a patient treated with antithyroid drugs. The clonotype was recovered from a female donor with Graves disease. The chain has TRBV2 and TRBJ1-5; TRBD1 aligns across 11 bases. CDR3 sequence: CATDPGTGGTYSNQPQHF. CDR3 bases: TGTGCCACCGATCCCGGGACAGGGGGAACTTATAGCAATCAGCCCCAGCATTTT.